This T cell receptor (beta chain) was recorded in a study of low-dose radiotherapy and immunotherapy resistance in tumors. Study at large: Cohort 1 received 0.5 Gy per fraction every 2 weeks, totaling 6.5 Gy. Cohort 2's total reached 13 Gy over 26 weeks, at 1 Gy per fraction every two weeks. Nivolumab was given to patients as a 240 mg flat dose every two weeks, and ipilimumab at 1 mg/kg every six weeks. Both were delivered intravenously. From cycle 1 day 1, patients took oral aspirin 300 mg every day for four cycles.

Specified time point: after trial treatment. Regarding treatment: LDRT plus nivolumab, ipilimumab, low-dose cyclophosphamide and aspirin (RACIN trial). This clonotype was recorded a few times. Alpha and beta chains were covered, as first-strand cDNA relied on TRAV- and TRBV-specific primers. The authors ran around 22 PCR cycles to amplify TCRs with a constant-region primer and V-primer adapter. In TCRdb, the reads were re-called with MiXCR into one record per CDR3 protein. The repertoire includes about 80,000 distinct CDR3 sequences, 17% of them detected once, and approximately 1.5% sits in the top ten. The TCR was taken from a male donor with prostate cancer. Source: PBMCs, taken after low-dose radiotherapy plus immunotherapy.

CDR3 protein: CASSINLGRNYGYTF. CDR3 nucleotides: TGTGCCAGTAGTATTAATCTGGGACGGAACTATGGCTACACCTTC. The gene calls are TRBV19 and TRBJ1-2; possibly TRBD1 for D (5 bases). The CDR3 is made up of 15 amino acids. Germline V gives CDR1 LNHDA, CDR2 SQIVND (reference sequence). Trimming took 3 bases from V and 2 from J, leaving 13 bases between them. Variable domain in full (rest from reference TRBV19 and TRBJ1-2): DGGITQSPKYLFRKEGQNVTLSCEQNLNHDAMYWYRQDPGQGLRLIYYSQIVNDFQKGDIAEGYSVSREKKESFPLTVTSAQKNPTAFYLCASSINLGRNYGYTFGSGTRLTVV.